This TCR beta chain is drawn from a study of OX40 agonist ivuxolimab in advanced cancers. Study information: Every 2 weeks, patients received ivuxolimab intravenously, dosed at 0.01 to 10 mg/kg. Whole-study results and caveats: Expanded clones belonging to CD8+ T cells outnumbered, on average, those of CD4+.

This clone came up a few times. Antigen: not known. The length of the CDR3 is 12 residues. Trimming pared 0 bases from V and 8 bases from J, leaving 10 bases between. The germline V gene has CDR1 GTSNPN and CDR2 SVGIG (reference sequence). Data came from immunoSEQ multiplex PCR; TCRdb stores just in-frame clones and leaves some out. The data contain 41,000 or so clones, about 78% of them singletons. The rearrangement links TRBV30 to TRBJ1-1; perhaps TRBD1 as D (5 bases). This TCR was recovered from an adult with an advanced solid tumor such as melanoma, head and neck, liver or kidney cancer. The sequencing here drew on CD4+ or CD8+ T cells sorted from blood, taken in a trial of the OX40 agonist ivuxolimab. CDR3 sequence: CAWSVGQTEAFF. For the CDR3, the DNA is TGTGCCTGGAGTGTGGGGCAGACGGAAGCTTTCTTT.